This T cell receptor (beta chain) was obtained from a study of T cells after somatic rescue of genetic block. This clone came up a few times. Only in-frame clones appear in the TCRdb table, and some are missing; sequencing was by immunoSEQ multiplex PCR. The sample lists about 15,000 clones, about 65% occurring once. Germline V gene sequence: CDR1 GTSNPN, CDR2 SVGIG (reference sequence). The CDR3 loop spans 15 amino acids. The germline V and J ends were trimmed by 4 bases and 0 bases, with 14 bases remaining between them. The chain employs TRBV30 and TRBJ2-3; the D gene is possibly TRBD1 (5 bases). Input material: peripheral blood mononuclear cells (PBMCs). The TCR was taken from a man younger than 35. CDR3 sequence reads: CAWMVQGLSTDTQYF. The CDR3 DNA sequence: TGTGCCTGGATGGTTCAGGGATTAAGCACAGATACGCAGTATTTT.